What follows describes a single T cell receptor beta chain. Its cognate antigen is unknown. The data originate from a study of T cells in localized non-small cell lung cancer. Notes on the study in general: Sequencing covered just one tumor region, so heterogeneity cannot be ruled out. The study found T cell clonality highest in uninvolved adjacent lung, above tumor. Prolonged overall survival went with higher T cell density in the blood.

Germline V gives CDR1 SGHKS, CDR2 YYEKEE (reference sequence). Trimming took 4 bases from V and 3 from J; bases not matched to a gene: 7. The CDR3 sequence is 16 residues long. TCRdb keeps only in-frame clones here, not all; method: immunoSEQ multiplex PCR. Here the sample spans 25,000 to 35,000 clones, around nine tenths being singletons. V is TRBV5-5 and J is TRBJ2-3, with 11 bases lining up with TRBD2. The receptor's source is a female donor of 60 years or more with stage I lung adenocarcinoma. The sequencing here drew on peripheral blood, taken before any cancer treatment. Here the CDR3 reads CASSVLAGVETDTQYF. The CDR3 coding sequence is TGTGCCAGCAGCGTACTAGCGGGAGTTGAGACAGATACGCAGTATTTT.